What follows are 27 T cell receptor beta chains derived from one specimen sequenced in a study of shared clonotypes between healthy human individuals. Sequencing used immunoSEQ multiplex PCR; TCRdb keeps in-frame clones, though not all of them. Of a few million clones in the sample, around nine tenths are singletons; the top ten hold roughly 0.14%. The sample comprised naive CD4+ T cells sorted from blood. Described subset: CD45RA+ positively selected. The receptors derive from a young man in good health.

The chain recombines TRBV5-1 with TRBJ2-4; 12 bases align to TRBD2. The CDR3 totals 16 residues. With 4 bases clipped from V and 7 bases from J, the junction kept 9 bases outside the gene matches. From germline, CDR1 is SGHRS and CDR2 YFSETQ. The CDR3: CASSAEPSGRGNIQYF. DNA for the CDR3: TGCGCCAGCAGCGCTGAACCTAGCGGGAGGGGGAACATTCAGTACTTC.

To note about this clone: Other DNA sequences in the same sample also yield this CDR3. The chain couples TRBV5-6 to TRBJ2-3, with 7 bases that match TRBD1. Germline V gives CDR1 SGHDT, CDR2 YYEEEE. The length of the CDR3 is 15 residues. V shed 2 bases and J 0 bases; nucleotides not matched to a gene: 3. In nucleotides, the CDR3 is TGTGCCAGCAGCTTAGGGGGCAGGAGCACAGATACGCAGTATTTT. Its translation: CASSLGGRSTDTQYF.

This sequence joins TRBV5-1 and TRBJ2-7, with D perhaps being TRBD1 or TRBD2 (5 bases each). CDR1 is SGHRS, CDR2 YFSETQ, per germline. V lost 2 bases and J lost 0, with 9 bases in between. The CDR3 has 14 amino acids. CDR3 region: CASSFEGSSYEQYF. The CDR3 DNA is TGCGCCAGCAGCTTTGAGGGGAGCTCCTACGAGCAGTACTTC.

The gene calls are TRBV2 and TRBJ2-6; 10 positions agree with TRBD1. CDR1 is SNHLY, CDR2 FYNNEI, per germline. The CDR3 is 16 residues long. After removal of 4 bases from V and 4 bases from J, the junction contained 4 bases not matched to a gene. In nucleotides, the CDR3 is TGTGCCAGCAGTGGACAGGGGGCAATCGGGGCCAACGTCCTGACTTTC. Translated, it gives CASSGQGAIGANVLTF. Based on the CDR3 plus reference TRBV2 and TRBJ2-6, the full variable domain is EPEVTQTPSHQVTQMGQEVILRCVPISNHLYFYWYRQILGQKVEFLVSFYNNEISEKSEIFDDQFSVERPDGSNFTLKIRSTKLEDSAMYFCASSGQGAIGANVLTFGAGSRLTVL.

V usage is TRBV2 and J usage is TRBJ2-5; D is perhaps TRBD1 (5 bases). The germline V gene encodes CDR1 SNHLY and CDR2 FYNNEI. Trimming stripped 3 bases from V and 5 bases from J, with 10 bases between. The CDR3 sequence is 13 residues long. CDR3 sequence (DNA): TGTGCCAGCAGTGAGTCAGGGCTGGAGACCCAGTACTTC. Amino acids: CASSESGLETQYF.

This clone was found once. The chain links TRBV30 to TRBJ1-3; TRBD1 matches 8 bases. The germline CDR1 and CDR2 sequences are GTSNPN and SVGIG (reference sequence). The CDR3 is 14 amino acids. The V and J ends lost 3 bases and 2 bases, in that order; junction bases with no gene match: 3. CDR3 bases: TGTGCCTGGAGCGGCAGGGGGCCTGGAAACACCATATATTTT. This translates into CAWSGRGPGNTIYF.

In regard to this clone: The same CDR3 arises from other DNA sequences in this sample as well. The CDR3: CASSLGQGSNQPQHF. CDR3 bases: TGTGCCAGCAGCTTAGGACAGGGGAGCAATCAGCCCCAGCATTTT. The genes are TRBV7-2 and TRBJ1-5, with 8 bases that match TRBD1. This CDR3 comprises 15 residues. Germline V lookup: CDR1 SGHTA, CDR2 FQGNSA. V lost 1 base and J lost 1; bases outside the gene matches: 0.

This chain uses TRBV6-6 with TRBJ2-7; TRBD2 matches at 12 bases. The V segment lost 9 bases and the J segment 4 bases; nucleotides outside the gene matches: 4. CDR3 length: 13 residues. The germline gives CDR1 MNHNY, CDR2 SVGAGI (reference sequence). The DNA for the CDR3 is TGTGCCAGTAGGACTAGCGGGGAATACGAGCAGTACTTC. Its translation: CASRTSGEYEQYF.

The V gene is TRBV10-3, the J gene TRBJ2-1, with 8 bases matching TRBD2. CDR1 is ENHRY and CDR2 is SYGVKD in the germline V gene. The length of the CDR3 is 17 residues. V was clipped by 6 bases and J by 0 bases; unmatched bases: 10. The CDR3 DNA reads TGTGCCATCAGCTTGACTAGCGCAGAGAGCTCCTACAATGAGCAGTTCTTC. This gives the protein CAISLTSAESSYNEQFF.

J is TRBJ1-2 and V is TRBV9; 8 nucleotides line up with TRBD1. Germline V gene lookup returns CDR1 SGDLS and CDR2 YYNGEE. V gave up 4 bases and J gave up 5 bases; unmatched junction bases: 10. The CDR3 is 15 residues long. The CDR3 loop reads CASSSRPGGGYGYTF. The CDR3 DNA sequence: TGTGCCAGCAGCTCAAGACCAGGGGGCGGGTATGGCTACACCTTC.

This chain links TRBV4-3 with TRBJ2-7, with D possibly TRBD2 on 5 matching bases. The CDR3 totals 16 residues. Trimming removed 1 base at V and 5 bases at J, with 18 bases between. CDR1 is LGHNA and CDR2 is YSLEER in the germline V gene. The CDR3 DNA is TGCGCCAGCAGCCAAGTGAGAGGAGGCGGGTGGAACGAGCAGTACTTC. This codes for CASSQVRGGGWNEQYF.

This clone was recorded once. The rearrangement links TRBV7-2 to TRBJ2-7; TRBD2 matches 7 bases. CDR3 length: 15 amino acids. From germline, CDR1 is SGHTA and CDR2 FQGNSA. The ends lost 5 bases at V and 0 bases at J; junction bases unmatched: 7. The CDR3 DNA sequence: TGTGCCAGCAGCACCTGGGAGGGTAGCTCCTACGAGCAGTACTTC. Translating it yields CASSTWEGSSYEQYF.

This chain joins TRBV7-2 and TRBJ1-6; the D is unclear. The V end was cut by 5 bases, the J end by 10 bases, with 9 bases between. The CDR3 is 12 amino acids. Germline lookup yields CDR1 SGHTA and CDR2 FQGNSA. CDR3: CASSAPPSPLHF. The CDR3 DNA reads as TGTGCCAGCAGCGCACCCCCCTCACCCCTCCACTTT. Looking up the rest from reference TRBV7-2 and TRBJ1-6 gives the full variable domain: GAGVSQSPSNKVTEKGKDVELRCDPISGHTALYWYRQSLGQGLEFLIYFQGNSAPDKSGLPSDRFSAERTGGSVSTLTIQRTQQEDSAVYLCASSAPPSPLHFGNGTRLTVT.

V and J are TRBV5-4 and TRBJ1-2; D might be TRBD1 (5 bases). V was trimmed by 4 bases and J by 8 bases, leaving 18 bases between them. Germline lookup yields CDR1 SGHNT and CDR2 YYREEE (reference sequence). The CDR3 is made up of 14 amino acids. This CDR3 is CASSLGRREGGYTF. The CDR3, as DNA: TGTGCCAGCAGCCTGGGGCGCAGGGAAGGCGGCTACACCTTC. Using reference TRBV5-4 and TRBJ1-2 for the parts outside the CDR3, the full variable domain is ETGVTQSPTHLIKTRGQQVTLRCSSQSGHNTVSWYQQALGQGPQFIFQYYREEENGRGNFPPRFSGLQFPNYSSELNVNALELDDSALYLCASSLGRREGGYTFGSGTRLTVV.

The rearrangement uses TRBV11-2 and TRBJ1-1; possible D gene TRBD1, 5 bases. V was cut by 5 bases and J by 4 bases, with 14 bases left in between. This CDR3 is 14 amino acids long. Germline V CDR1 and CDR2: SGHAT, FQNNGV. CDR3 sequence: CASSPEAGGTEAFF. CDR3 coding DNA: TGTGCCAGCAGCCCAGAGGCGGGGGGCACTGAAGCTTTCTTT. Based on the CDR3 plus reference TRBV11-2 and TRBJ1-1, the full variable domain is EAGVAQSPRYKIIEKRQSVAFWCNPISGHATLYWYQQILGQGPKLLIQFQNNGVVDDSQLPKDRFSAERLKGVDSTLKIQPAKLEDSAVYLCASSPEAGGTEAFFGQGTRLTVV.

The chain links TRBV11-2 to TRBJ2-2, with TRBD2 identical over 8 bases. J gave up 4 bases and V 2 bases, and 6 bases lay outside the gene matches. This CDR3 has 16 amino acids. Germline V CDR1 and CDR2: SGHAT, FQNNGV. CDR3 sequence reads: CASSLSAGEVTGELFF. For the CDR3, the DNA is TGTGCCAGCAGCTTATCAGCGGGAGAAGTCACCGGGGAGCTGTTTTTT. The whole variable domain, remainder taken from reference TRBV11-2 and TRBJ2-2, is EAGVAQSPRYKIIEKRQSVAFWCNPISGHATLYWYQQILGQGPKLLIQFQNNGVVDDSQLPKDRFSAERLKGVDSTLKIQPAKLEDSAVYLCASSLSAGEVTGELFFGEGSRLTVL.

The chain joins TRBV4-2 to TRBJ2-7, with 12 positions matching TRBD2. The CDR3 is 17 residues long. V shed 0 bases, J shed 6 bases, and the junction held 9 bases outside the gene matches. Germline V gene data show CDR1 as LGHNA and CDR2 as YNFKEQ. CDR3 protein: CASSQDPSGGAVSEQYF. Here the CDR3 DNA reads TGTGCCAGCAGCCAAGACCCTAGCGGGGGGGCTGTCAGCGAGCAGTACTTC.

This CDR3 is CASSELWANTEAFF. CDR3 in DNA: TGCGCCAGCAGTGAGCTATGGGCCAACACTGAAGCTTTCTTT. This rearrangement joins TRBV10-2 to TRBJ1-1; D is unresolved. With 2 bases removed from V and 2 bases from J, the gap between germline ends came to 9 bases. CDR1 WSHSY and CDR2 SAAADI come from the germline V gene. This CDR3 spans 14 amino acids.

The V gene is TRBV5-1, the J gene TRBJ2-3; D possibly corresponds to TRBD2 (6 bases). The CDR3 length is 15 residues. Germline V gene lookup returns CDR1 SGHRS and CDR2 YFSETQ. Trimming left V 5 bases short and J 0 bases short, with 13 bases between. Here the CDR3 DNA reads TGCGCCAGCAGACCCCTAGCGTTCAGCACAGATACGCAGTATTTT. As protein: CASRPLAFSTDTQYF.

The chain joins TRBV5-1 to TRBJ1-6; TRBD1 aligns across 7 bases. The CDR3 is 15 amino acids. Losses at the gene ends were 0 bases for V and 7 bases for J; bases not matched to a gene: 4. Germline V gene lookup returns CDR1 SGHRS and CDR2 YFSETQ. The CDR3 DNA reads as TGCGCCAGCAGCTTGGTGGGACAGCTGAATTCACCCCTCCACTTT. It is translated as CASSLVGQLNSPLHF. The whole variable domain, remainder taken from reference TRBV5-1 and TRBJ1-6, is KAGVTQTPRYLIKTRGQQVTLSCSPISGHRSVSWYQQTPGQGLQFLFEYFSETQRNKGNFPGRFSGRQFSNSRSEMNVSTLELGDSALYLCASSLVGQLNSPLHFGNGTRLTVT.

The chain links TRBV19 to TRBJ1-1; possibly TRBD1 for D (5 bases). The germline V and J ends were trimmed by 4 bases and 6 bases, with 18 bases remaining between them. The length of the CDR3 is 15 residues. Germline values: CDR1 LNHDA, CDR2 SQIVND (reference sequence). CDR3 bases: TGTGCCAGTAGTAGGGGCTTAAGAGGGTTCGCTGAAGCTTTCTTT. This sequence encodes CASSRGLRGFAEAFF.

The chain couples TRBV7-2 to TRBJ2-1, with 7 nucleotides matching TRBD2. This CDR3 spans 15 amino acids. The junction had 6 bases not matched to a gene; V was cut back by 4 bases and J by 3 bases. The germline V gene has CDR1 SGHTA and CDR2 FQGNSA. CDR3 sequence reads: CASSSSGNVYNEQFF. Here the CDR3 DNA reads TGTGCCAGCAGCTCTAGCGGAAACGTCTACAATGAGCAGTTCTTC. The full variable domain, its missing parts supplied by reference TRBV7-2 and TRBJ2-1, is GAGVSQSPSNKVTEKGKDVELRCDPISGHTALYWYRQSLGQGLEFLIYFQGNSAPDKSGLPSDRFSAERTGGSVSTLTIQRTQQEDSAVYLCASSSSGNVYNEQFFGPGTRLTVL.

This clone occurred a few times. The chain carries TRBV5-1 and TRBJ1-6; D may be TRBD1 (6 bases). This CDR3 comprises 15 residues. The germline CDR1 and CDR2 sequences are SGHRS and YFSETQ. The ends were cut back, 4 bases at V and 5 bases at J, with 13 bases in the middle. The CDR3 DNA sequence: TGCGCCAGCAGCGCACAGGGATCGGATAATTCACCCCTCCACTTT. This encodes CASSAQGSDNSPLHF.

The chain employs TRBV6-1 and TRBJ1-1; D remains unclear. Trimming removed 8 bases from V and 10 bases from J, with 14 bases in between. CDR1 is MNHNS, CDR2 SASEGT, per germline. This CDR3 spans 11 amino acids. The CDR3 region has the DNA TGTGCCAGCGAAATTTTAAGAGGAGCTTTCTTT. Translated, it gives CASEILRGAFF.

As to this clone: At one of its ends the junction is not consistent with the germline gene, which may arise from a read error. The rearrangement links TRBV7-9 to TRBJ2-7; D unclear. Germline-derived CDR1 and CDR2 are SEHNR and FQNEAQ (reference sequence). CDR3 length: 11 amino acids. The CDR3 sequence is CASRLDRLVVF. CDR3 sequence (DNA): TGTGCCAGCAGATTAGACCGCCTGGTTGTCTTC. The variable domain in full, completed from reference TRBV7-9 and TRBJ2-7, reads DTGVSQNPRHKITKRGQNVTFRCDPISEHNRLYWYRQTLGQGPEFLTYFQNEAQLEKSRLLSDRFSAERPKGSFSTLEIQRTEQGDSAMYLCASRLDRLVVFGPGTRLTVT.

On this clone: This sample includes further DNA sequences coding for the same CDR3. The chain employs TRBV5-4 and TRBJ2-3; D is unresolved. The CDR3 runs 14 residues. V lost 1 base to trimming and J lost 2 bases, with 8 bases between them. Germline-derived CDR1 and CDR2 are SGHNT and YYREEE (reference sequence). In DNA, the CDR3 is TGTGCCAGCAGCTTGTCACAAATCACAGATACGCAGTATTTT. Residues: CASSLSQITDTQYF.

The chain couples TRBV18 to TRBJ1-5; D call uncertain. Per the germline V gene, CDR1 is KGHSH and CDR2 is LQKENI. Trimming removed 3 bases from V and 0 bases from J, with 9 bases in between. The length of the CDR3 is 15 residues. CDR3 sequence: CASSPVQLSNQPQHF. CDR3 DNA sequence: TGTGCCAGCTCACCGGTACAGCTTAGCAATCAGCCCCAGCATTTT.